This T cell receptor beta chain was profiled in a study of T cell responses to AZD1222 COVID-19 vaccine. Study-wide points: A rise in Spike-specific TCR breadth and depth followed two AZD1222 doses. Across the whole spike, CD4 TCRs peaked at regions 160-218 and 743-854. Donors were chiefly white British, with a greater number of females, and clonal diversity was perhaps underestimated.

The data were produced by immunoSEQ multiplex PCR, yet TCRdb's version contains in-frame clones alone and is incomplete. This sample carries 95,000 to 100,000 clones, around 85% of them seen once, and the ten largest clones take approximately 15%. A word on this clone: Its antigen is as yet unknown. At one end, the junction sequence differs from germline, possibly due to a read error. Distinct nucleotide sequences in the sample also encode this CDR3.

The analysis combined second doses at about 4 or about 12 weeks. The CDR3 is 14 residues long. In germline, CDR1 is KGHSH, CDR2 LQKENI. The gene calls are TRBV18 and TRBJ1-1; D possibly corresponds to TRBD1 (5 bases). This sample comprised peripheral blood, obtained 28 days after the second AZD1222 dose. This receptor was obtained from an adult who received the AZD1222 COVID-19 vaccine. The CDR3 DNA follows: TGTGCCAGTTCACCCACTGCAGGGTCCACTGAAGCTTTCTTT. This codes for CASSPTAGSTEAFF.